One sample yielded the 31 T cell receptor beta chains listed below, sequenced in a study of neurological immune-mediated disorders. TCRdb processed the 5' RACE reads anew with MiXCR; each CDR3 protein has one entry. This repertoire shows about 25,000 distinct CDR3 sequences, 2.5% to 4% found once; its top ten account for 6% to 9%. The specimen was PBMCs. All receptors derive from a woman in her twenties or thirties with multiple sclerosis.

This clonotype was counted many times. The J gene is TRBJ2-1, the V gene TRBV7-2; perhaps TRBD1 as D (6 bases). Germline V gene data show CDR1 as SGHTA and CDR2 as FQGNSA. With 7 bases removed from V and 6 bases from J, the gap between germline ends came to 22 bases. The CDR3 extends over 16 amino acids. The CDR3 DNA follows: TGTGCCAGCAACCCCAGGGGACCACTGCCGCCCAATGAGCAGTTCTTC. Amino acid sequence: CASNPRGPLPPNEQFF.

This clonotype was counted at least ten times. The chain has TRBV20-1 and TRBJ1-5; tentative D call: TRBD1 (5 bases). The CDR3 extends over 13 amino acids. The germline V gene encodes CDR1 DFQATT and CDR2 SNEGSKA (reference sequence). V gave up 1 base and J gave up 5 bases, with 9 bases separating them. This CDR3 is CSARGGGDQPQHF. CDR3 bases: TGCAGTGCTAGAGGGGGGGGAGATCAGCCCCAGCATTTT.

Ten or more counts support this clonotype. V is TRBV6-6 and J is TRBJ1-5; a possible D gene is TRBD1 (6 bases). Trimming took off 2 bases at V and 3 bases at J, with 23 bases between the two ends. Germline V gene data show CDR1 as MNHNY and CDR2 as SVGAGI (reference sequence). CDR3 length: 19 amino acids. The CDR3 is CASSYGGRQSRGYNQPQHF. The DNA for the CDR3 is TGTGCCAGCAGTTACGGTGGAAGGCAGTCCAGGGGCTACAATCAGCCCCAGCATTTT.

This clonotype has only a few counts. The chain combines TRBV7-3 with TRBJ2-1; no reliable D call. Germline V gene sequence: CDR1 SGHTA, CDR2 FQGTGA. Trimming removed 5 bases at V and 7 bases at J, with 12 bases between. This CDR3 has 13 residues. In DNA form, the CDR3 reads TGTGCCAGCAGCCCACGGTTCCAGAATGAGCAGTTCTTC. It codes for CASSPRFQNEQFF.

This clonotype came up many times. The chain uses TRBV7-2 and TRBJ1-1; no clear D gene. The length of the CDR3 is 15 residues. Trimming took 1 base from V and 4 from J, leaving 13 bases between them. Looked up from germline, CDR1 is SGHTA and CDR2 is FQGNSA. CDR3: CASSLDGRSGTEAFF. In DNA, the CDR3 is TGTGCCAGCAGCTTAGACGGACGGAGCGGCACTGAAGCTTTCTTT.

This clonotype has ten or more counts. The rearrangement uses TRBV4-2 and TRBJ2-5, with a possible D match to TRBD1 (5 bases). With 3 bases removed from V and 5 bases from J, the gap between germline ends came to 19 bases. The germline V gene has CDR1 LGHNA and CDR2 YNFKEQ. The CDR3 totals 16 residues. Written as DNA, the CDR3 is TGTGCCAGCAGCCACCAAACGAAGGGGCGGTGGGAGACCCAGTACTTC. This sequence encodes CASSHQTKGRWETQYF.

This clonotype was detected many times. The V call is TRBV5-1, the J call TRBJ2-3; 10 nucleotides agree with TRBD2. V lost 1 base, J lost 4 bases, and 12 bases stayed unmatched. Germline CDR1 reads SGHRS; CDR2 reads YFSETQ. The length of the CDR3 is 18 residues. In nucleotides, the CDR3 is TGCGCCAGCAGCTTGATACTAGCGGGGAAACCGGCCCCAGATACGCAGTATTTT. Amino acid sequence: CASSLILAGKPAPDTQYF.

This clonotype was seen ten or more times. The chain employs TRBV5-1 and TRBJ2-5; tentatively, D is TRBD1 (6 bases). Germline CDR1 SGHRS, CDR2 YFSETQ. The CDR3 loop spans 16 amino acids. The germline V and J ends were trimmed by 1 base and 2 bases, with 15 bases remaining between them. CDR3 nucleotides: TGCGCCAGCAGCTTGAATTTTGGGACAAGTCAAGAGACCCAGTACTTC. Translation: CASSLNFGTSQETQYF.

This clonotype was seen ten or more times. The chain links TRBV6-2 or TRBV6-3 to TRBJ2-2; D gene uncertain. The germline V gene has CDR1 MNHEY and CDR2 SVGEGT. The V end lost 5 bases, the J end lost 7 bases, and 11 bases lay between the germline ends. This CDR3 is built from 13 residues. The CDR3 nucleotides are TGTGCCAGCAGTAGGATAGGCTACGGGGAGCTGTTTTTT. Its protein is CASSRIGYGELFF.

This clonotype has just a few counts. The CDR3 region is CASSLDVGSAEAFF. The CDR3 DNA follows: TGCGCCAGCAGCTTGGACGTAGGCAGCGCTGAAGCTTTCTTT. This rearrangement joins TRBV5-1 to TRBJ1-1; no definite D call. Trimming removed 0 bases at V and 6 bases at J, with 12 bases between. Germline CDR1 reads SGHRS; CDR2 reads YFSETQ. This CDR3 is 14 amino acids long. Full variable domain (outside the CDR3, taken from reference TRBV5-1 and TRBJ1-1): KAGVTQTPRYLIKTRGQQVTLSCSPISGHRSVSWYQQTPGQGLQFLFEYFSETQRNKGNFPGRFSGRQFSNSRSEMNVSTLELGDSALYLCASSLDVGSAEAFFGQGTRLTVV.

The table lists this clonotype with many counts. The chain uses TRBV7-8 and TRBJ1-2, with 8 bases that match TRBD1. The CDR3 contains 17 residues. Germline-derived CDR1 and CDR2 are SGHVS and FQNEAQ. J was trimmed by 0 bases and V by 6 bases; bases with no gene match: 12. The CDR3 region is CASSRAGGEFSNYGYTF. CDR3 DNA sequence: TGTGCCAGCAGTCGGGCAGGGGGCGAGTTTTCTAACTATGGCTACACCTTC.

On this clonotype: The junction shows a germline mismatch at one end, possibly a read error. The chain recombines TRBV29-1 with TRBJ1-1, with TRBD1 as a possible D gene (6 bases). The CDR3 has 13 amino acids. In germline, CDR1 is SQVTM, CDR2 ANQGSEA. Here the CDR3 DNA reads TGTAGCTCCGGGACGTCTCAGGGGACTGAAGCTTTCTTT. Translation: CSSGTSQGTEAFF.

This clonotype was observed many times. The chain employs TRBV20-1 and TRBJ2-5, with D tentatively TRBD1 (8 bases). The CDR3 loop spans 14 amino acids. Between the trimmed V and J ends, which lost 8 bases and 3 bases, there was a span of 19 bases. Germline CDR1 reads DFQATT; CDR2 reads SNEGSKA (reference sequence). The CDR3 nucleotides are TGCAGTTCCGGGGGGACAGGCCCTAAAGAGACCCAGTACTTC. As protein: CSSGGTGPKETQYF.

This clonotype was observed a handful of times. This could be a read error, since a much larger clone is one nucleotide away. The chain couples TRBV6-2 or TRBV6-3 to TRBJ2-7; a weak D match, TRBD1 (5 bases). The CDR3 contains 13 residues. The V and J ends lost 1 base and 2 bases respectively, with 6 bases between them. The germline CDR1 and CDR2 sequences are MNHEY and SVGEGT. As DNA, the CDR3 is TGTGCCAGCAGTTACTTGACAGCCTACGAGCAGTACTTC. This encodes CASSYLTAYEQYF.

Concerning this clonotype: This clone may be a read error of a much larger clone one base away. The chain links TRBV20-1 to TRBJ2-3; possible D gene TRBD2, 6 bases. Germline assignment: CDR1 DFQATT and CDR2 SNEGSKA (reference sequence). This CDR3 has 15 residues. Trimming shortened V by 5 bases and J by 0 bases, and 15 bases separated the two germline ends. Here the CDR3 reads CSAPNPGLSTDTQYF. The DNA of the CDR3 is TGCAGTGCTCCGAACCCGGGACTCAGCACAGATACGCAGTATTTT.

Ten or more counts support this clonotype. V gene TRBV5-1 combines with J gene TRBJ2-7; D ambiguous. The CDR3 contains 13 residues. Germline V gives CDR1 SGHRS, CDR2 YFSETQ. V was pared by 0 bases and J by 3 bases, with 7 bases between. CDR3 protein: CASSLGTDYEQYF. The CDR3 bases are TGCGCCAGCAGCTTGGGGACCGACTACGAGCAGTACTTC.

The CDR3 here is CASSRGTGTDTQYF. DNA for the CDR3: TGCGCCAGCAGCAGAGGGACAGGCACAGATACGCAGTATTTT. The chain joins TRBV5-1 to TRBJ2-3, with 7 bases aligning to TRBD1. V was clipped by 4 bases and J by 1 base; unmatched bases: 3. Germline lookup yields CDR1 SGHRS and CDR2 YFSETQ. This CDR3 contains 14 residues.

This clonotype has ten or more counts. J is TRBJ2-1 and V is TRBV20-1, with a weak D call TRBD2 (6 bases). V was trimmed by 5 bases and J by 7 bases, leaving 21 bases between them. Germline-derived CDR1 and CDR2 are DFQATT and SNEGSKA (reference sequence). This CDR3 has 15 residues. CDR3 bases: TGCAGTGCTGAGTCCAGCGAGCGGGCCGGGAATGAGCAGTTCTTC. It specifies CSAESSERAGNEQFF.

This clonotype occurred a few times. This sequence may be a read error, since a much larger clone differs from it by one base. The chain recombines TRBV12-3 or TRBV12-4 with TRBJ1-2; D is unresolved. The CDR3 has 13 amino acids. V gave up 5 bases and J gave up 3 bases, with 10 bases separating them. The CDR3 coding sequence is TGTGCCAGCAGTAAAAAAGGGTACTATGGCTACACCTTC. Translated: CASSKKGYYGYTF.

This clonotype showed up many times. This CDR3 is CASSYYTFENEQYF. The CDR3, as DNA: TGTGCCAGCAGTTACTACACCTTCGAAAACGAGCAGTACTTC. The chain carries TRBV6-2 or TRBV6-3 and TRBJ2-7; D is unresolved. Trimming stripped 1 base from V and 5 bases from J, with 12 bases between. This CDR3 has 14 residues. From germline, CDR1 is MNHEY and CDR2 SVGEGT.

This clonotype was seen at least ten times. The J gene is TRBJ2-7, the V gene TRBV20-1; weak D call: TRBD2 (7 bases). The CDR3 totals 14 residues. In germline, CDR1 is DFQATT, CDR2 SNEGSKA (reference sequence). Trimming took off 4 bases at V and 6 bases at J, with 19 bases between the two ends. The CDR3 bases are TGCAGTGCTATCCGAGATCGGGGGGCCCCCGAGCAGTACTTC. This encodes CSAIRDRGAPEQYF.

This clonotype has ten or more counts. The rearrangement uses TRBV24-1 and TRBJ1-1; D is unclear. The V gene lost 6 bases and the J gene lost 0 bases, with 7 bases spanning the gap. From germline, CDR1 is KGHDR and CDR2 SFDVKD. The CDR3 length is 13 residues. DNA of the CDR3: TGTGCCACCAGTCTTGGGATGAACACTGAAGCTTTCTTT. Its translation: CATSLGMNTEAFF.

The table lists this clonotype with a few counts. The V gene is TRBV20-1, the J gene TRBJ1-1; D not resolved. The CDR3 contains 13 residues. In germline, CDR1 is DFQATT, CDR2 SNEGSKA (reference sequence). Trimming left V 0 bases short and J 7 bases short, with 12 bases between. The CDR3 sequence: CSARDTLRIEAFF. In nucleotides, the CDR3 is TGCAGTGCTAGAGATACCTTGAGAATTGAAGCTTTCTTT.

This clonotype was recorded at least ten times. A junction boundary mismatches the germline segment, possibly from a read error. The chain combines TRBV5-1 with TRBJ1-6; TRBD1 agrees at 9 bases. Germline values: CDR1 SGHRS, CDR2 YFSETQ. The CDR3 is 14 amino acids. As DNA, the CDR3 is TGCGCCAGCAGCAGCGGACAGGGGTATTCACCCCTCAACTTT. Translating it yields CASSSGQGYSPLNF.

This clonotype occurred a few times. This sequence joins TRBV4-1 and TRBJ2-7; no clear D. CDR3 size: 16 residues. The V end was cut by 0 bases, the J end by 2 bases, with 14 bases between. Germline CDR1 and CDR2: MGHRA and YSYEKL. The CDR3 protein is CASSQDLRYLTYEQYF. The CDR3 coding sequence is TGCGCCAGCAGCCAAGATCTGAGGTACCTTACCTACGAGCAGTACTTC.

This clonotype was picked up many times. The chain has TRBV5-5 and TRBJ2-1, with a tentative D call TRBD2 (5 bases). CDR3 length equals 15 residues. CDR1 and CDR2 (germline): SGHKS, YYEKEE (reference sequence). V dropped 1 base and J dropped 1 base, with 9 bases sitting between them. CDR3 sequence reads: CASSLLPGSYNEQFF. CDR3 in DNA: TGTGCCAGCAGCTTGTTGCCGGGGTCCTACAATGAGCAGTTCTTC.

The chain recombines TRBV5-1 with TRBJ1-2; possible D gene TRBD1, 5 bases. Trimming left V 1 base short and J 6 bases short, with 13 bases between. This CDR3 region has 14 residues. CDR1 and CDR2 from the germline V gene are SGHRS and YFSETQ. CDR3 sequence reads: CASSLFRGEDGYTF. Written as DNA, the CDR3 is TGCGCCAGCAGCTTGTTTAGGGGAGAAGATGGCTACACCTTC. The variable domain in full, completed from reference TRBV5-1 and TRBJ1-2, reads KAGVTQTPRYLIKTRGQQVTLSCSPISGHRSVSWYQQTPGQGLQFLFEYFSETQRNKGNFPGRFSGRQFSNSRSEMNVSTLELGDSALYLCASSLFRGEDGYTFGSGTRLTVV.

This clonotype was detected ten times or more. The chain joins TRBV6-1 to TRBJ1-5, with D unclear. V shed 4 bases and J shed 6 bases, with 13 bases lying between them. Germline V gene sequence: CDR1 MNHNS, CDR2 SASEGT. This CDR3 region has 14 residues. The CDR3 region has the DNA TGTGCCAGCAGTGGAGGCATTTCGGGTCAGCCCCAGCATTTT. Its translation: CASSGGISGQPQHF.

This clonotype has at least ten counts. The rearrangement uses TRBV27 and TRBJ1-1; TRBD1 matches at 10 bases. The V segment lost 7 bases and the J segment 4 bases; nucleotides outside the gene matches: 6. This CDR3 spans 14 amino acids. The V gene's germline CDR1 is MNHEY and CDR2 SMNVEV (reference sequence). CDR3: CASTRTGGFTEAFF. The CDR3 DNA reads TGTGCCAGCACCCGGACAGGGGGGTTCACTGAAGCTTTCTTT.

This clonotype was detected many times. This chain connects TRBV29-1 to TRBJ2-3; 8 nucleotides match TRBD2. V lost 7 bases to trimming and J lost 5 bases; unmatched junction nucleotides: 8. CDR3 length: 13 residues. Germline V gene lookup returns CDR1 SQVTM and CDR2 ANQGSEA. The CDR3 DNA is TGCAGCGGACTAGCGTGGGTGGGAGATACGCAGTATTTT. Translation gives CSGLAWVGDTQYF.

Ten or more counts support this clonotype. V is TRBV7-9 and J is TRBJ2-5; D is uncertain. The V gene's germline CDR1 is SEHNR and CDR2 FQNEAQ (reference sequence). Trimming shortened V by 5 bases and J by 2 bases, and 9 bases separated the two germline ends. This CDR3 is 13 amino acids long. The CDR3 region is CASSPLIQETQYF. CDR3 nucleotide sequence: TGTGCCAGCAGCCCACTTATACAAGAGACCCAGTACTTC.